This T cell receptor (beta chain) was recovered during a study of T cell changes during pregnancy in multiple sclerosis. Repertoires were generated with immunoSEQ multiplex PCR, while TCRdb's copy carries only in-frame clones and drops some. This table holds about 77,000 clones, about 88% found once. This clone is a singleton in its sample. V was shortened by 1 base and J by 8 bases, with 12 bases between the two germline ends. Germline V gives CDR1 SGHRS, CDR2 YFSETQ. There are 14 residues in the CDR3. This chain joins TRBV5-1 and TRBJ1-4; D is possibly TRBD1 (6 bases). The input for sequencing was peripheral blood, taken before pregnancy. This clonotype was sampled from a female donor with multiple sclerosis, enrolled in a pregnancy study. Written as DNA, the CDR3 is TGCGCCAGCAGCTTGCAGGGGAGTGAGGAAAAACTGTTTTTT. Protein product: CASSLQGSEEKLFF.